This T cell receptor beta chain was captured in a study of CD8+ T cells in alopecia areata (dated by TCRdb to 2016 to 2019). As for the study more broadly: The treated patients, all with moderate-to-severe alopecia areata, were enrolled in an open-label pilot trial of oral tofacitinib given at 5 to 10 mg twice daily. The RNA source kit depended on sample type: the PAXgene miRNA kit for fixed scalp, the miRNeasy kit for PBMCs, and the RNeasy kit for mouse skin. TCRbeta CDR3 regions were amplified by immunoSEQ multiplex PCR using 35 Vbeta forward and 13 Jbeta reverse primers. In treated patients, disease severity was measured using the SALT score, which gives the percentage of scalp surface area affected. High-throughput TCRbeta sequencing was used to examine T cell clonal expansion in alopecia areata in both the C3H/HeJ mouse model and human patients. On the human side, TCRbeta sequencing was run on scalp tissue and on sorted CD4+ and CD8+ peripheral blood T cells from healthy controls and from alopecia areata patients with either patchy or totalis/universalis disease. Patients received tofacitinib for 6 to 18 months and were then followed off drug for 6 months to check for delayed response and recurrence. Scalp clonality was compared across normal scalp (n=4), patchy alopecia areata scalp (n=8), and alopecia totalis/universalis scalp (n=8). Patients on tofacitinib were biopsied at baseline and after 4 and 24 weeks of treatment, and several of the patients also had a later scalp biopsy. Broader findings and caveats from the paper: Compared with mice, TCR sequences shared between patients were less clear, possibly partly because of HLA diversity across the patient population. Compared with normal scalp, lesional scalp, particularly in alopecia totalis/universalis, had higher clonality and more expanded CD8+ clones, which suggests antigenic drive. Many expanded lesional clones persisted in scalp and blood during tofacitinib treatment, which may partly explain relapse after stopping treatment. Resident alphabeta T cells in normal human skin are also sequenced, complicating scalp TCR repertoire analysis, unlike mouse skin dominated by gammadelta T cells. Because the treated cohort was small and had just a single nonresponder, larger studies are needed to establish links between baseline CD8+ expansion and response. Scalp clonality and the number of expanded CD8+ clones among the top 100 scalp clones were significantly decreased by tofacitinib.

This clone was observed a few times. Its antigen is still unknown. Base-call qualities are not available, and no considerably larger clone is one nucleotide away. Spanning cysteine to phenylalanine, the CDR3 consists of 13 amino acids. CDR3 DNA only is kept here, 39 bases in frame from base 1. The V and J ends are trimmed by 7 bases and 1 base, leaving 14 bases between them. CDR1 and CDR2, looked up from the germline V gene, are SQVTM and ANQGSEA. Preparation of the library involved the immunoSEQ multiplex PCR assay. RNA was extracted from all samples and reverse transcribed into cDNA as template for TCR sequencing. SuperScript III was used for first-strand cDNA synthesis, primed with a 2:1 mix of oligo-dT and random hexamers. A synthetic immune receptor repertoire was used to measure amplification bias, and any remaining bias was corrected computationally. The study's own analysis went as follows. Raw reads were preprocessed to remove errors, and CDR3 was defined according to IMGT conventions as the region from the conserved cysteine to phenylalanine. To get clonality, Shannon entropy was normalized by log2 of the number of productive unique TCRs and the result was subtracted from 1. CD4 or CD8 identity of scalp clones was inferred by cross-referencing scalp TCRbeta sequences with sorted blood CD4 and CD8 repertoires. As stored in TCRdb, this immuneACCESS dataset retains in-frame rearrangements with V and J assigned. A fraction of the clones does not appear; measured against another copy, unresolved V genes explain less than half of the discrepancy, and the remainder lacks a known reason. The V and J calls and clone size are taken from that table; D and trimming were inferred from the DNA. The sample yields approximately 200,000 clones; approximately 56% were counted once. Together, the top ten hold over 0.55% of the sample.

The label giving this sample's time point can be read as: 4 weeks on oral tofacitinib. Taken with the paper, the label for treatment or condition translates to: oral pan-JAK inhibitor, 5-10 mg twice daily. Lesional scalp punch biopsies and peripheral blood were obtained from alopecia areata patients. PBMCs were isolated by density centrifugation and stained for CD3, CD4 and CD8, and CD4+ and CD8+ T cells were sorted on a FACSAria. The source of this sequence is a human donor with alopecia areata. The specimen was CD4+ T cells sorted from blood, collected at week 4, from a patient treated with tofacitinib. The chain couples TRBV29-1 to TRBJ2-7; no D gene can be assigned with confidence. The base sequence is TGCAGCGGCCACATAGACACGTCCTACGAGCAGTACTTC. Its amino acids are CSGHIDTSYEQYF.